A selection of T cell receptor beta chains follows, all from one sample in a study of T-cell memory formation after mild COVID-19. From the 5' RACE reads, TCRdb called clonotypes with MiXCR, one entry per CDR3 protein. The sample gives 110,000 to 150,000 distinct CDR3 sequences, approximately 26% of which show up once; around a quarter is in the top ten. Input material: PBMCs or a T cell subset sorted from them (not recorded which). Source of these receptors: an adult woman who had mild COVID-19 (a few samples of this study predate the infection). Cell type and time point are not known. CDR3s include the opening cysteine and the closing phenylalanine or tryptophan. The D gene is left open where the match is weak. The size entry is marked missing in some rows and otherwise reads once, few, many or a size class.

>.|TRBV5-1|TRBJ2-7|few
CASSLGTPSSYEQYF
TGCGCCAGCAGCCTTGGGACCCCGAGCTCCTACGAGCAGTACTTC
>TRBD1|TRBV12-3/TRBV12-4|TRBJ2-3|few
CASRGVTGASTDTQYF
TGTGCCAGCAGGGGGGTTACAGGGGCTAGCACAGATACGCAGTATTTT
>TRBD2|TRBV9|TRBJ2-1|few
CASSATSGDPLFF
TGTGCCAGCAGCGCCACTAGCGGGGACCCGCTTTTCTTC
>.|TRBV15|TRBJ2-3|.
CATSRVGEGDTQYF
TGTGCCACCAGCAGAGTGGGTGAGGGAGATACGCAGTATTTT
>.|TRBV7-6|TRBJ1-2|.
CASSPEGGYGYTF
TGTGCCAGCAGCCCCGAAGGGGGCTATGGCTACACCTTC
>.|TRBV6-5|TRBJ2-5|.
CASGPPTVQETQYF
TGTGCCAGCGGGCCCCCGACGGTTCAAGAGACCCAGTACTTC
>TRBD2|TRBV6-5|TRBJ2-1|.
CASSYLSGGAYNEQFF
TGTGCCAGCAGTTACCTCAGCGGGGGAGCCTACAATGAGCAGTTCTTC
>TRBD2|TRBV20-1|TRBJ2-1|few
CSARDIKGLAGTGSYNEQFF
TGCAGTGCTAGAGATATTAAAGGACTAGCGGGAACAGGTTCTTACAATGAGCAGTTCTTC
>TRBD1|TRBV4-1|TRBJ1-1|few
CASSQGYRGMNTEAFF
TGCGCCAGCAGCCAAGGTTACAGGGGCATGAACACTGAAGCTTTCTTT
>.|TRBV7-9|TRBJ1-5|few
CASSRGGVGRGNQPQHF
TGTGCCAGCAGCCGAGGCGGAGTCGGACGCGGCAATCAGCCCCAGCATTTT
>.|TRBV9|TRBJ1-1|.
CASSDDGDNTEAFF
TGTGCCAGCAGCGATGACGGCGATAACACTGAAGCTTTCTTT
>.|TRBV6-2/TRBV6-3|TRBJ2-7|few
CASSYSASTDYYEQYF
TGTGCCAGCAGTTACTCGGCCTCCACCGACTACTACGAGCAGTACTTC
>TRBD2|TRBV27|TRBJ2-1|.
CASSWRGSTNEQFF
TGTGCCAGCAGTTGGCGCGGGAGCACGAATGAGCAGTTCTTC
>.|TRBV6-5|TRBJ1-1|.
CASSKDWKNTEAFF
TGTGCCAGCAGTAAGGATTGGAAAAACACTGAAGCTTTCTTT
>.|TRBV29-1|TRBJ2-1|.
CSVEPVGAAYNEQFF
TGCAGCGTTGAACCAGTGGGAGCAGCCTACAATGAGCAGTTCTTC
>TRBD1|TRBV30|TRBJ2-2|.
CAWSVPGGITGELFF
TGTGCCTGGAGTGTACCAGGGGGCATCACCGGGGAGCTGTTTTTT
>TRBD2|TRBV24-1|TRBJ2-3|few
CATGTSGSADTQYF
TGTGCCACCGGGACTAGCGGGAGTGCGGATACGCAGTATTTT
>TRBD2|TRBV15|TRBJ2-1|many
CATSRLAGRSNEQFF
TGTGCCACCAGCAGACTAGCGGGAAGAAGCAATGAGCAGTTCTTC
>TRBD1|TRBV7-8|TRBJ1-2|.
CASSPSRTGLVGYTF
TGTGCCAGCAGCCCCTCTCGGACAGGGTTGGTAGGCTACACCTTC
>.|TRBV7-9|TRBJ1-1|few
CASSLTGAAEAFF
TGTGCCAGCAGTCTGACCGGGGCAGCTGAAGCTTTCTTT
>.|TRBV7-2|TRBJ2-1|many
CASSLAWSNEQFF
TGTGCCAGCAGCTTAGCATGGAGTAATGAGCAGTTCTTC
>TRBD1|TRBV12-3/TRBV12-4|TRBJ2-5|.
CASRPGQGIWETQYF
TGTGCCAGCAGGCCGGGACAGGGGATATGGGAGACCCAGTACTTC
>TRBD1|TRBV5-1|TRBJ2-7|.
CASSLEAGGTYEQYF
TGCGCCAGCAGCTTGGAGGCAGGGGGAACCTACGAGCAGTACTTC
>TRBD1|TRBV5-5|TRBJ2-2|.
CASSEGQGLAGELFF
TGTGCCAGCAGCGAGGGACAGGGGTTGGCCGGGGAGCTGTTTTTT
>.|TRBV6-2/TRBV6-3|TRBJ2-7|few
CASSPRDIRSYEQYF
TGTGCCAGCAGTCCTCGGGACATAAGATCCTACGAGCAGTACTTC
>.|TRBV2|TRBJ2-5|few
CASSYQEAETQYF
TGTGCCAGCAGTTATCAAGAGGCAGAGACCCAGTACTTC
>.|TRBV7-7|TRBJ2-1|medium-sized
CASSLGLGDEQFF
TGTGCTAGCAGCTTAGGTCTAGGGGATGAGCAGTTCTTC
>TRBD2|TRBV29-1|TRBJ2-1|few
CSVEGLADRSEQFF
TGCAGCGTTGAGGGACTAGCGGACCGCAGTGAGCAGTTCTTC